Listed below are T cell receptor beta chains from one sample, sequenced in a study of blood T cell repertoires in COVID-19. This table comes from immunoSEQ multiplex PCR, and its TCRdb copy is limited to in-frame clones, with some not included. The sample consists of over 300,000 clones, 89% of them appearing once. The sample consisted of peripheral blood. These TCRs come from a man aged 35 to 55 with acute or convalescent COVID-19. The CDR3 runs from the conserved cysteine through the conserved F or W. The D gene is left open where the match is weak. A row's size may be missing; if present it is once, few, many or a size class.

J gene	clone size	V gene	D gene	CDR3 protein	CDR3 DNA
TRBJ2-7	once	TRBV25-1	TRBD2	CASSDQTSGSYSYEQYF	TGTGCCAGCAGTGACCAAACTAGCGGGAGCTACTCCTACGAGCAGTACTTC
TRBJ1-5	NA	TRBV4-1	NA	CASSQEGGYSNQPQHF	TGCGCCAGCAGCCAAGAAGGAGGATATAGCAATCAGCCCCAGCATTTT
TRBJ2-7	NA	TRBV18	NA	CASSPLRRGEQYF	TGTGCCAGCTCACCTCTAAGACGGGGTGAGCAGTACTTC
TRBJ2-1	NA	TRBV2	NA	CASSEAGLSYNEQFF	TGTGCCAGCAGTGAAGCGGGACTCTCCTACAATGAGCAGTTCTTC
TRBJ2-7	NA	TRBV11-2	TRBD2	CASSLSSSGSYEQYF	TGTGCCAGCAGCTTAAGCTCTAGCGGGAGTTATGAGCAGTACTTC
TRBJ1-1	NA	TRBV27	NA	CASSLYTGTEAFF	TGTGCCAGCAGTTTATATACGGGGACTGAAGCTTTCTTT
TRBJ2-2	NA	TRBV4-1	TRBD2	CASSWGLAANTGELFF	TGCGCCAGCAGCTGGGGACTAGCAGCGAACACCGGGGAGCTGTTTTTT
TRBJ2-1	NA	TRBV28	NA	CASSLFLAHRAPYNEQFF	TGTGCCAGCAGTTTATTCCTGGCCCACAGGGCCCCTTACAATGAGCAGTTCTTC
TRBJ2-2	NA	TRBV28	NA	CASSLTASGELFF	TGTGCCAGCAGTTTAACGGCTAGCGGGGAGCTGTTTTTT
TRBJ2-2	NA	TRBV7-9	TRBD2	CASRRTSGGMMDGELFF	TGTGCCAGCAGGCGGACTAGCGGGGGCATGATGGACGGGGAGCTGTTTTTT
TRBJ1-5	NA	TRBV7-9	NA	CASSLEEGQPQHF	TGTGCCAGCAGCTTAGAGGAGGGGCAGCCCCAGCATTTT
TRBJ1-3	NA	TRBV5-1	NA	CASSLAGVAGNTIYF	TGCGCCAGCAGCTTGGCCGGGGTTGCTGGAAACACCATATATTTT
TRBJ1-4	NA	TRBV6-1	TRBD1	CASSEQGAFDEKLFF	TGTGCCAGCAGTGAACAGGGGGCCTTCGATGAAAAACTGTTTTTT
TRBJ2-3	once	TRBV19	NA	CASNLQAASTDTQYF	TGTGCCAGTAACCTACAAGCGGCGAGCACAGATACGCAGTATTTT
TRBJ2-1	NA	TRBV2	NA	CASTVDYHNEQFF	TGTGCCAGCACGGTTGACTATCACAATGAGCAGTTCTTC
TRBJ2-7	NA	TRBV27	TRBD1	CATQGQGSEQYF	TGTGCCACCCAGGGACAGGGAAGCGAGCAGTACTTC
TRBJ2-1	NA	TRBV9	TRBD2	CASSAGALRTSGRNEQFF	TGTGCCAGCAGCGCAGGAGCACTCCGGACTAGCGGGAGGAATGAGCAGTTCTTC
TRBJ2-7	once	TRBV6-5	NA	CASSYSHRTYEQYF	TGTGCCAGCAGTTACTCGCACAGAACCTACGAGCAGTACTTC
TRBJ1-1	once	TRBV11-1	TRBD1	CASSRRGQRDTEAFF	TGTGCCAGCAGCCGGAGGGGACAGCGAGACACTGAAGCTTTCTTT
TRBJ1-2	few	TRBV10-3	NA	CAISAGTTYGYTF	TGTGCCATCAGCGCAGGGACAACCTATGGCTACACCTTC
TRBJ1-2	NA	TRBV2	TRBD1	CASRTGQGFYGYTF	TGTGCCAGCAGGACGGGACAGGGTTTCTATGGCTACACCTTC
TRBJ1-3	NA	TRBV12-5	NA	CASGSSLDSPYSGNTIYF	TGTGCTAGTGGTTCGAGCCTAGACAGCCCATACTCTGGAAACACCATATATTTT
TRBJ2-1	NA	TRBV6-4	TRBD2	CASSRKTSGNDEQFF	TGTGCCAGCAGTCGGAAGACTAGCGGGAACGATGAGCAGTTCTTC
TRBJ1-6	NA	TRBV4-1	NA	CASSQRRVSYNSPLHF	TGCGCCAGCAGCCAAAGGAGGGTCTCCTATAATTCACCCCTCCACTTT
TRBJ2-1	NA	TRBV5-1	NA	CASSLTHREVFF	TGCGCCAGCAGCTTGACACATAGAGAGGTATTCTTC
TRBJ2-6	NA	TRBV19	NA	CASTQGAGANVLTF	TGTGCCAGTACACAGGGAGCTGGGGCCAACGTCCTGACTTTC
TRBJ1-3	NA	TRBV3-1/TRBV3-2	NA	CASSQSRGPGNTIYF	TGTGCCAGCAGCCAATCCAGGGGTCCTGGAAACACCATATATTTT